This TCR beta chain was retrieved from a study of T-cell reconstitution after alpha-beta-depleted transplantation in children. General study points: Expanded graft clones numbering several hundred reportedly gave rise to alpha-beta T cells about two months after transplant. The main origin of T-cell counts and diversity one year after transplant was newly produced T cells.

For this clonotype: Its specificity is unknown.

The V segment lost 0 bases and the J segment 3 bases; nucleotides outside the gene matches: 4. Germline values: CDR1 SGHRS, CDR2 YFSETQ. The CDR3 has 15 amino acids. TCRbeta library preparation incorporated unique molecular identifiers. TCRdb re-called the PCR reads with MiXCR, one entry per CDR3 protein. The repertoire holds about 110,000 distinct CDR3 sequences, with 5% to 7% as singletons. The receptor's source is a male patient between 2 and 15 years old who had a stem cell transplant for acute lymphoblastic leukemia, so the T cells may come from the graft donor. The chain links TRBV5-1 to TRBJ2-7; 9 bases agree with TRBD1. The sample here was PBMCs, mostly from graft donor cells, taken 360 days after TCRalphabeta/CD19-depleted stem cell transplant. CDR3 bases: TGCGCCAGCAGCTTGGGGGACAGGGTGTACTACGAGCAGTACTTC. Its translation is CASSLGDRVYYEQYF.